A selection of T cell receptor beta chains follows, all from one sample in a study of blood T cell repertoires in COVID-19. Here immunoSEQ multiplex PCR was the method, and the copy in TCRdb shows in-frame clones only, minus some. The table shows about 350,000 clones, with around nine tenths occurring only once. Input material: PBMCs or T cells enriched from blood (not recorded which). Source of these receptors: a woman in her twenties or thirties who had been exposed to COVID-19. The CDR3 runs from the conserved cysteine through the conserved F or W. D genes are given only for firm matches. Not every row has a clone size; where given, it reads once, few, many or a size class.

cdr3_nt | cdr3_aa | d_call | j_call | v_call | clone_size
TGTGCCAGCAGCCAAGACCCGGCGGGCGAGCAGTACTTC | CASSQDPAGEQYF | . | TRBJ2-7 | TRBV12-3/TRBV12-4 | .
TGTGCCACCAGTGGACTAGCGGGAGCGGTGGATGTGGATACGCAGTATTTT | CATSGLAGAVDVDTQYF | TRBD2 | TRBJ2-3 | TRBV24-1 | once
TGTGCCAGCAGCCAAGCGGGGACAGATAGCAATCAGCCCCAGCATTTT | CASSQAGTDSNQPQHF | TRBD1 | TRBJ1-5 | TRBV4-2 | .
TGTGCCATCAGTGAGGGTTATGCGGATGAGCAGTTCTTC | CAISEGYADEQFF | . | TRBJ2-1 | TRBV10-3 | .
TGTGCCAGCAGCCAACTGTTCGGGGGACTTCAGCCCCAGCATTTT | CASSQLFGGLQPQHF | . | TRBJ1-5 | TRBV4-2 | .
TGTGCCAGCATCGGAGTCCCAGATACGCAGTATTTT | CASIGVPDTQYF | . | TRBJ2-3 | TRBV11-2 | .
TGTGCCAGCAGTTTGGGGGACAGAGTCTACAATGAGCAGTTCTTC | CASSLGDRVYNEQFF | TRBD1 | TRBJ2-1 | TRBV28 | .
TGCAGTGCTAGTCCCCCTATGCGACAGGGGGGCAACGAGCAGTACTTC | CSASPPMRQGGNEQYF | TRBD1 | TRBJ2-7 | TRBV20-1 | many
TGTGCCAGCAGTTACAGACAGGCCCCCTACAATGAGCAGTTCTTC | CASSYRQAPYNEQFF | . | TRBJ2-1 | TRBV6-5 | .
TGTGCCAGCAGCCAAGGTCCAGCGAGCTCCTACGAGCAGTACTTC | CASSQGPASSYEQYF | . | TRBJ2-7 | TRBV3-1/TRBV3-2 | .
TGTGCCAGCAGCCAAGATCTACAGGGGGGAAGGGTCGGAAACACCATATATTTT | CASSQDLQGGRVGNTIYF | TRBD1 | TRBJ1-3 | TRBV3-1/TRBV3-2 | .
TGCAGTGCTAGTGTCGGGGGGCTGGAGACCCAGTACTTC | CSASVGGLETQYF | . | TRBJ2-5 | TRBV20-1 | .
TGTGCCAGTAGCCAACCAGGGACAGGGGGCGAGACCCAGTACTTC | CASSQPGTGGETQYF | TRBD1 | TRBJ2-5 | TRBV19 | once
TGCAGCGCCAAGAAAGGGGGACAGGGTGGCATGATGACCGGGGAGCTGTTTTTT | CSAKKGGQGGMMTGELFF | TRBD1 | TRBJ2-2 | TRBV29-1 | .
TGTGCCAGCAGCGCCGCTTACAGAGGAAACACCATATATTTT | CASSAAYRGNTIYF | . | TRBJ1-3 | TRBV9 | medium-sized
TGTGCCAGCAGCTTGACAGGGGACCAGCCCCAGCATTTT | CASSLTGDQPQHF | TRBD1 | TRBJ1-5 | TRBV11-3 | .
TGTGCCAGCAGTTACTATGAGGGCAGGTTCGGAAACACCATATATTTT | CASSYYEGRFGNTIYF | . | TRBJ1-3 | TRBV6-5 | .
TGTGCCAGCAGTTATCGGACAGGTGGTCAAGAGACCCAGTACTTC | CASSYRTGGQETQYF | TRBD1 | TRBJ2-5 | TRBV6-5 | .
TGTGCCAGCAGCCCAGGGACTCCAAAGGCGGATACGCAGTATTTT | CASSPGTPKADTQYF | . | TRBJ2-3 | TRBV7-3 | .
TGTGCCAGCCACAGGGATTCGGCCGGGGAGCTGTTTTTT | CASHRDSAGELFF | . | TRBJ2-2 | TRBV2 | .
TGTGCCAGTACCACCACGGGACTATATGAAAAACTGTTTTTT | CASTTTGLYEKLFF | . | TRBJ1-4 | TRBV19 | .
TGTGCCAGCAGTTTGCCCGCCGGGGAAGCTTTCTTT | CASSLPAGEAFF | . | TRBJ1-1 | TRBV28 | .
TGTGCCAGCAGTTTAGGGGGGTGGTCCTACGAGCAGTACTTC | CASSLGGWSYEQYF | . | TRBJ2-7 | TRBV27 | once
TGTGCCAGCAGGGGAGAGAGCGGCCGGCAGTTCTTC | CASRGESGRQFF | . | TRBJ2-1 | TRBV12-3/TRBV12-4 | .
TGTGCCAGCAGCTCAGGGACAGGGTACTACGAGCAGTACTTC | CASSSGTGYYEQYF | TRBD1 | TRBJ2-7 | TRBV13 | .
TGTGCCAGCACCCCTTCCAGGTTTTTCTATGGCTACACCTTC | CASTPSRFFYGYTF | . | TRBJ1-2 | TRBV28 | .
TGTGCCAGCAGGGCAGGCCACGAGCAGTACTTC | CASRAGHEQYF | . | TRBJ2-7 | TRBV27 | .
TGCAGTGCTATTGAGCCTAGCGGGACCTACGAGCAGTACTTC | CSAIEPSGTYEQYF | TRBD2 | TRBJ2-7 | TRBV20-1 | .
TGCGCCAGCAGCTCATGGACAGGGGGCACAGATACGCAGTATTTT | CASSSWTGGTDTQYF | TRBD1 | TRBJ2-3 | TRBV5-1 | .
TGTGCCAGCTCAACCAAAGCGGGAGGCTCCTACAATGAGCAGTTCTTC | CASSTKAGGSYNEQFF | TRBD2 | TRBJ2-1 | TRBV18 | .
TGTGCCAGCAGTTACCCAGGGGGTTCTGAAGCTTTCTTT | CASSYPGGSEAFF | TRBD1 | TRBJ1-1 | TRBV6-6 | .
TGTGCCAGCAGCTTGCAGGGAGGGTCGTACACCATATATTTT | CASSLQGGSYTIYF | . | TRBJ1-3 | TRBV5-6 | .
TGTGCCAGTAGTCTGACAGGGTCCTACAATGAGCAGTTCTTC | CASSLTGSYNEQFF | TRBD1 | TRBJ2-1 | TRBV19 | .
TGCGCCAGCAGCTCTCAGACAGATTACAATGAGCAGTTCTTC | CASSSQTDYNEQFF | . | TRBJ2-1 | TRBV5-1 | .
TGTGCCAGCAGTGAAGCCCTAGCGGGAGGATTACTAGCCAAAAACATTCAGTACTTC | CASSEALAGGLLAKNIQYF | TRBD2 | TRBJ2-4 | TRBV6-1 | .
TGTGCCACCAGTGACGCCGGACTAGCGGGAGAAGAGCAGTACTTC | CATSDAGLAGEEQYF | TRBD2 | TRBJ2-7 | TRBV24-1 | .
TGTGCCAGCAGTTTCAGGGGAAACTATGGCTACACCTTC | CASSFRGNYGYTF | . | TRBJ1-2 | TRBV27 | .
TGTGCCAGCAGCTTAGATCCGGGGTACGGCGAGCAGTACTTC | CASSLDPGYGEQYF | . | TRBJ2-7 | TRBV11-3 | .